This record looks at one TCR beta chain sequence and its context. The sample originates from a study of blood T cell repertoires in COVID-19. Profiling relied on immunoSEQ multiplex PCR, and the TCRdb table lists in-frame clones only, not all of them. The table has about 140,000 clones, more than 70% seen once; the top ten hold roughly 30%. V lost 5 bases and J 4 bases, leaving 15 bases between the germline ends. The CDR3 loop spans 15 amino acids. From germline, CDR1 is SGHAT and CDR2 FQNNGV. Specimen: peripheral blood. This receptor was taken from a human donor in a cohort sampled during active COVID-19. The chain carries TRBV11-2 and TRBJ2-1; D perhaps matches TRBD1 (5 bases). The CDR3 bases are TGTGCCAGCAGCAAGGGGAACCTTCTATACAATGAGCAGTTCTTC. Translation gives CASSKGNLLYNEQFF.